These 15 T cell receptor beta chains were sequenced from one sample in a study of CD8+ T cells in alopecia areata. RNA extraction and reverse transcription yielded cDNA as sequencing template. Repertoires were generated with immunoSEQ multiplex PCR, while TCRdb's copy carries only in-frame clones and drops some. The sample lists about 150,000 clones, 87% occurring once. Sample: CD8+ T cells sorted from blood, taken at week 0. All receptors come from a human donor with alopecia areata.

The gene calls are TRBV27 and TRBJ2-1; 7 bases match TRBD1. Germline CDR1 MNHEY, CDR2 SMNVEV (reference sequence). This CDR3 spans 14 amino acids. The junction had 4 bases not matched to a gene; V was cut back by 2 bases and J by 6 bases. The CDR3 DNA is TGTGCCAGCAGTTTACAGACAGGGTCCAATGAGCAGTTCTTC. Amino acids: CASSLQTGSNEQFF.

Points on this clone: The sample carries other DNA sequences with the same CDR3. The V gene is TRBV7-6, the J gene TRBJ2-7; 8 bases align to TRBD2. CDR1 SGHVS and CDR2 FNYEAQ come from the germline V gene. J lost 0 bases, V lost 1 base, and 2 bases had no gene match. The CDR3 length is 15 residues. This CDR3 is CASSLELAASYEQYF. CDR3 sequence (DNA): TGTGCCAGCAGCTTAGAACTAGCGGCCTCCTACGAGCAGTACTTC.

The V gene is TRBV27, the J gene TRBJ2-7, with D hard to call. Trimming pared 6 bases from V and 1 base from J, leaving 10 bases between. CDR1 is MNHEY and CDR2 is SMNVEV in the germline V gene (reference sequence). The length of the CDR3 is 13 residues. The CDR3 DNA reads TGTGCCAGCAGACCACTACAATCCTACGAGCAGTACTTC. Its translation: CASRPLQSYEQYF.

The J gene is TRBJ2-5, the V gene TRBV11-2; D gene uncertain. The germline gives CDR1 SGHAT, CDR2 FQNNGV. With 0 bases removed from V and 2 bases from J, the gap between germline ends came to 10 bases. The length of the CDR3 is 15 residues. The CDR3 loop is CASSLDPNGQETQYF. In DNA form, the CDR3 reads TGTGCCAGCAGCTTAGACCCCAACGGACAAGAGACCCAGTACTTC.

This chain links TRBV29-1 with TRBJ2-1; a possible D gene is TRBD1 (6 bases). The CDR3 is 13 amino acids. With 7 bases removed from V and 6 bases from J, the gap between germline ends came to 16 bases. From germline, CDR1 is SQVTM and CDR2 ANQGSEA. The CDR3 DNA reads as TGCAGCGACTATATGGACAGCCTCAATGAGCAGTTCTTC. This encodes CSDYMDSLNEQFF.

This clone has a handful of counts. This chain uses TRBV7-3 with TRBJ2-7, with 9 bases matching TRBD1. The germline CDR1 and CDR2 sequences are SGHTA and FQGTGA. J gave up 4 bases and V 3 bases, and 4 bases lay outside the gene matches. This CDR3 comprises 14 residues. This chain's CDR3 is CASSLGQGGYEQYF. In nucleotides, the CDR3 is TGTGCCAGCAGCTTGGGACAGGGAGGTTACGAGCAGTACTTC.

This rearrangement joins TRBV7-6 to TRBJ2-7; D is unclear. CDR1 is SGHVS, CDR2 FNYEAQ, per germline. V dropped 11 bases and J dropped 0 bases, with 11 bases sitting between them. CDR3 size: 12 residues. The CDR3 region is CAVARSSYEQYF. The DNA for the CDR3 is TGTGCCGTAGCCAGGAGCTCCTACGAGCAGTACTTC.

J is TRBJ1-1 and V is TRBV6-5, with D maybe TRBD1 (5 bases). Germline CDR1 and CDR2: MNHEY and SVGAGI. The CDR3 totals 13 residues. V was clipped by 6 bases and J by 5 bases, with 13 bases between them. The CDR3 region has the DNA TGTGCCAGCAGCCCAGTGGGGGAGACTGAAGCTTTCTTT. Translation gives CASSPVGETEAFF.

The rearrangement uses TRBV7-3 and TRBJ2-2, with D tentatively TRBD1 (6 bases). In germline, CDR1 is SGHTA, CDR2 FQGTGA. CDR3 length: 17 residues. V was trimmed by 4 bases and J by 3 bases, leaving 18 bases between them. The CDR3 DNA reads TGTGCCAGCAGCTCCTCCCGACAGGCCACGGACACCGGGGAGCTGTTTTTT. It translates to CASSSSRQATDTGELFF. Full variable domain (remainder filled in from reference TRBV7-3 and TRBJ2-2): GAGVSQTPSNKVTEKGKYVELRCDPISGHTALYWYRQSLGQGPEFLIYFQGTGAADDSGLPNDRFFAVRPEGSVSTLKIQRTERGDSAVYLCASSSSRQATDTGELFFGEGSRLTVL.

The sample holds a few counts of this clone. The J gene is TRBJ2-2, the V gene TRBV6-5; no firm D call. The CDR3 extends over 13 amino acids. V was trimmed by 3 bases and J by 1 base, leaving 3 bases between them. Germline V CDR1 and CDR2: MNHEY, SVGAGI. The chain's CDR3 is CASSYENTGELFF. For the CDR3, the DNA is TGTGCCAGCAGTTATGAGAACACCGGGGAGCTGTTTTTT.

This chain uses TRBV5-4 with TRBJ2-3; tentative D call: TRBD1 (6 bases). From germline, CDR1 is SGHNT and CDR2 YYREEE (reference sequence). This CDR3 spans 18 amino acids. Trimming removed 4 bases from V and 2 bases from J, with 23 bases in between. CDR3 coding DNA: TGTGCCAGCAGCCTGCCTGGGGGCCAGGCGTTACTCACAGATACGCAGTATTTT. As protein: CASSLPGGQALLTDTQYF. The variable domain in full, with the rest retrieved from reference TRBV5-4 and TRBJ2-3, is ETGVTQSPTHLIKTRGQQVTLRCSSQSGHNTVSWYQQALGQGPQFIFQYYREEENGRGNFPPRFSGLQFPNYSSELNVNALELDDSALYLCASSLPGGQALLTDTQYFGPGTRLTVL.

This chain connects TRBV11-2 to TRBJ2-2; tentatively, D is TRBD1 or TRBD2 (5 bases each). From germline, CDR1 is SGHAT and CDR2 FQNNGV. V dropped 6 bases and J dropped 11 bases, with 13 bases sitting between them. The CDR3 length is 12 residues. CDR3 DNA sequence: TGTGCCAGCAGGGCCGGGACCCGAGAGCTGTTTTTT. Residues: CASRAGTRELFF.

V and J are TRBV5-1 and TRBJ2-7; TRBD2 aligns across 7 bases. There are 15 residues in the CDR3. The trim removed 1 base at V and 4 bases at J, leaving 8 bases unmatched. Per germline, CDR1 SGHRS and CDR2 YFSETQ. The CDR3 spells CASSLSGEGVYEQYF. DNA of the CDR3: TGCGCCAGCAGCTTGTCGGGGGAGGGCGTGTACGAGCAGTACTTC. Full variable domain (rest looked up from reference TRBV5-1 and TRBJ2-7): KAGVTQTPRYLIKTRGQQVTLSCSPISGHRSVSWYQQTPGQGLQFLFEYFSETQRNKGNFPGRFSGRQFSNSRSEMNVSTLELGDSALYLCASSLSGEGVYEQYFGPGTRLTVT.

The chain carries TRBV9 and TRBJ1-2; possible D gene TRBD1, 5 bases. Germline-derived CDR1 and CDR2 are SGDLS and YYNGEE. The ends were cut back, 3 bases at V and 6 bases at J, with 12 bases in the middle. This CDR3 has 13 residues. The CDR3 is CASSGSGTNGYTF. Written as DNA, the CDR3 is TGTGCCAGCAGCGGATCAGGGACGAATGGCTACACCTTC. Together with reference TRBV9 and TRBJ1-2, the CDR3 gives the full variable domain: DSGVTQTPKHLITATGQRVTLRCSPRSGDLSVYWYQQSLDQGLQFLIQYYNGEERAKGNILERFSAQQFPDLHSELNLSSLELGDSALYFCASSGSGTNGYTFGSGTRLTVV.

The chain links TRBV6-6 to TRBJ2-7; 12 bases match TRBD2. This CDR3 has 16 amino acids. CDR1 is MNHNY and CDR2 is SVGAGI in the germline V gene (reference sequence). V gave up 6 bases and J gave up 5 bases; unmatched junction bases: 11. CDR3 loop: CASSRRLAGVPHEQYF. In DNA form, the CDR3 reads TGTGCCAGCAGCCGTAGACTAGCGGGGGTCCCCCACGAGCAGTACTTC.